The T cell receptor beta chain described here comes from a study of glioma-infiltrating T cells. Findings of the study overall: Gliomas, especially low-grade, showed above-expected tissue-blood divergence; non-neoplastic patients showed below. Tissue and blood shared very few CDR3 sequences.

The iRepertoire nested amplicon-rescue multiplex PCR amplified TCR alpha and beta CDR3s from RNA. Input was 100-400 ng of tissue mRNA or PBMC total RNA. TCRdb used MiXCR to reprocess the multiplex PCR reads, holding one entry per CDR3 protein. Here the sample spans approximately 90,000 distinct CDR3 sequences, 20% to 25% being singletons. The sample holds many counts of this clonotype. Its antigen is unidentified. The CDR3 runs 14 residues. The V and J ends lost 0 bases and 8 bases respectively, with 13 bases between them. The germline V gene encodes CDR1 SEHNR and CDR2 FQNEAQ (reference sequence). Material for sequencing was glioma tissue, nonneoplastic brain tissue, or PBMCs (not recorded which). The chain uses TRBV7-9 and TRBJ1-2, with D perhaps matching TRBD1 (5 bases). This receptor was obtained from a human donor with low-grade glioma or glioblastoma, undergoing nonglioma brain surgery, or in good health (not recorded which). This CDR3 is CASSLAPAGRGYTF. DNA of the CDR3: TGTGCCAGCAGCTTAGCACCCGCGGGACGGGGCTACACCTTC.